Shown below are 7 T cell receptor beta chains from a single sample sequenced in a study of T cells in Graves' hyperthyroidism and ophthalmopathy. Using RNA transcripts as the source, TCR beta CDR3 regions were amplified. First-round RT-PCR with HTBI primers amplified the TCR CDR3 region. MiXCR was run by TCRdb on the multiplex PCR reads, yielding one entry per CDR3 protein. This table holds 300,000 to 400,000 distinct CDR3 sequences, less than 20% found once. The sequenced material came from blood. The source is a man aged 18 to 35 with Graves' ophthalmopathy.

At least ten counts were recorded for this clonotype. The rearrangement joins TRBV2 to TRBJ1-6; D gene ambiguous. Germline V gene data show CDR1 as SNHLY and CDR2 as FYNNEI. V lost 4 bases and J lost 10, with 8 bases in between. This CDR3 comprises 12 residues. The CDR3 here is CASSGGESPLHF. The CDR3 region has the DNA TGTGCCAGCAGTGGTGGTGAATCACCCCTCCACTTT.

The genes are TRBV5-1 and TRBJ2-3; no firm D call. Trimming removed 5 bases from V and 5 bases from J, with 15 bases in between. Per the germline V gene, CDR1 is SGHRS and CDR2 is YFSETQ. The CDR3 covers 14 residues. The CDR3 protein is CASSSEVSLDTQYF. Written as DNA, the CDR3 is TGCGCCAGCAGTTCTGAGGTTAGCTTAGATACGCAGTATTTT.

This clonotype was seen many times. The chain carries TRBV12-3 or TRBV12-4 and TRBJ2-5, with 10 positions matching TRBD1. J was trimmed by 13 bases and V by 5 bases; bases with no gene match: 13. This CDR3 contains 14 residues. CDR3 sequence: CASSRGTGALGLYF. The CDR3 DNA reads TGTGCCAGCAGTAGAGGGACAGGGGCGCTCGGTTTGTACTTC.

In this sample, this clonotype turned up a few times. The chain combines TRBV25-1 with TRBJ1-5; 7 bases are shared with TRBD1. This CDR3 has 15 residues. V dropped 3 bases and J dropped 2; count of bases not matched to a gene: 4. CDR1 and CDR2 (germline): MGHDK, SYGVNS. The CDR3 here is CASSDRGGGNQPQHF. CDR3 coding DNA: TGTGCCAGCAGTGACAGGGGGGGGGGCAATCAGCCCCAGCATTTT.

This clonotype was counted between two and nine times. This chain links TRBV9 with TRBJ1-2, with D uncertain. The CDR3 is 11 amino acids. Germline loops: CDR1 SGDLS, CDR2 YYNGEE. V lost 3 bases to trimming and J lost 8 bases, with 8 bases between them. DNA of the CDR3: TGTGCCAGCAGCGATGCGGGGGGCTACACCTTC. It is translated as CASSDAGGYTF.

This clonotype was seen a handful of times. This chain joins TRBV12-3 or TRBV12-4 and TRBJ2-7; D assignment may be TRBD1 or TRBD2 (5 bases each). V lost 5 bases and J lost 5, with 10 bases in between. The CDR3 totals 12 residues. The CDR3 coding sequence is TGTGCCAGCAGTATTCGGGGCAACGAGCAGTACTTC. It encodes CASSIRGNEQYF.

This clonotype was seen many times. The chain has TRBV13 and TRBJ2-1; D may be TRBD1 (5 bases). The CDR3 has 13 residues. With 5 bases removed from V and 4 bases from J, the gap between germline ends came to 9 bases. CDR1 and CDR2 from the germline V gene are PRHDT and FYEKMQ (reference sequence). The CDR3 bases are TGTGCCAGCAGCCGCAACAGGTACAATGAGCAGTTCTTC. Translation gives CASSRNRYNEQFF. The entire variable domain, with the rest obtained from reference TRBV13 and TRBJ2-1, is as follows: AAGVIQSPRHLIKEKRETATLKCYPIPRHDTVYWYQQGPGQDPQFLISFYEKMQSDKGSIPDRFSAQQFSDYHSELNMSSLELGDSALYFCASSRNRYNEQFFGPGTRLTVL.